A single sample gave rise to the 9 T cell receptor beta chains below, sequenced in a study of read filtering for tumor transcriptome and immune sequencing (dated by TCRdb to about 2020). The listed sequencing device is Illumina HiSeq 4000. The Immunoverse kit was used to build TCR libraries from roughly 370 ng RNA, with molecular barcoded adaptors covering alpha/delta and beta/gamma chains. TCRdb reworked the public reads: Q25 trimming with fastp, MiXCR clone assembly, productive beta chains retained. Every CDR3 protein is listed once, alongside the most common genes and DNA of its rows. The sample table contains under 150,000 distinct CDR3 sequences; only one count was recorded for over 10% of them. Of the sample, 6.5% to 9% is held by the ten largest clones. The specimen sequenced was a population of CD138-negative cells sorted from bone marrow. The cell subset or site tag for this specimen amounts to: bone marrow mononuclear cells depleted of CD138+ plasma/myeloma cells by negative magnetic selection. The receptors were gathered from a donor at least 40 years old with multiple myeloma.

This clonotype was recorded many times. This chain uses TRBV18 with TRBJ2-1, with 8 bases lining up with TRBD1. The germline V gene encodes CDR1 KGHSH and CDR2 LQKENI. The CDR3 is 14 residues long. V was pared by 3 bases and J by 15 bases, with 13 bases of the junction left unmatched. CDR3 sequence reads: CASSPTTGQGMAFF. CDR3 in DNA: TGTGCCAGCTCACCTACTACAGGACAGGGAATGGCGTTCTTC.

This clonotype has ten or more counts. J is TRBJ2-5 and V is TRBV6-5; D may be TRBD1 or TRBD2 (5 bases each). V gave up 2 bases and J gave up 2 bases, with 15 bases separating them. The CDR3 is 16 residues long. Germline CDR1 and CDR2: MNHEY and SVGAGI. This CDR3 is CASSYGDPDLQETQYF. CDR3 in DNA: TGTGCCAGCAGTTACGGGGACCCCGATTTACAAGAGACCCAGTACTTC.

This clonotype was counted at least ten times. V gene TRBV20-1 combines with J gene TRBJ2-5; 7 positions agree with TRBD2. CDR3 length: 13 residues. Germline V CDR1 and CDR2: DFQATT, SNEGSKA (reference sequence). After removal of 3 bases from V and 3 bases from J, the junction contained 4 bases not matched to a gene. The CDR3 bases are TGCAGTGCTAGCGGTCGGGAGGAAGAGACCCAGTACTTC. Protein product: CSASGREEETQYF.

Remarks on this clonotype: This may be a read error, as it is one base from a much larger clone. The chain couples TRBV5-1 to TRBJ1-1, with TRBD1 matching over 8 bases. Germline CDR1 reads SGHRS; CDR2 reads YFSETQ. The length of the CDR3 is 14 residues. The CDR3: CASSLGTGWTGAFF. Here the CDR3 DNA reads TGCGCCAGCAGCTTGGGGACAGGGTGGACTGGAGCTTTCTTT. The full variable domain, its missing parts supplied by reference TRBV5-1 and TRBJ1-1, is KAGVTQTPRYLIKTRGQQVTLSCSPISGHRSVSWYQQTPGQGLQFLFEYFSETQRNKGNFPGRFSGRQFSNSRSEMNVSTLELGDSALYLCASSLGTGWTGAFFGQGTRLTVV.

The table lists this clonotype with many counts. The V call is TRBV19, the J call TRBJ2-7, with 11 bases matching TRBD1. Germline loops: CDR1 LNHDA, CDR2 SQIVND (reference sequence). V was pared by 6 bases and J by 3 bases, with 4 bases of the junction left unmatched. This CDR3 contains 14 residues. The CDR3 is CASSRDRGFYEQYF. Written as DNA, the CDR3 is TGTGCCAGTAGCCGGGACAGGGGGTTCTACGAGCAGTACTTC. The full variable domain, completed using reference TRBV19 and TRBJ2-7, is DGGITQSPKYLFRKEGQNVTLSCEQNLNHDAMYWYRQDPGQGLRLIYYSQIVNDFQKGDIAEGYSVSREKKESFPLTVTSAQKNPTAFYLCASSRDRGFYEQYFGPGTRLTVT.

This clonotype was seen ten or more times. This chain connects TRBV20-1 to TRBJ1-1, with D maybe TRBD1 (5 bases). This CDR3 is 13 amino acids long. Per the germline V gene, CDR1 is DFQATT and CDR2 is SNEGSKA (reference sequence). The V and J ends lost 2 bases and 1 base respectively, with 8 bases between them. In nucleotides, the CDR3 is TGCAGTGCTAGATGGGACCCGAACACTGAAGCTTTCTTT. Amino acids: CSARWDPNTEAFF.

There are a few counts of this clonotype. This chain links TRBV6-2 or TRBV6-3 with TRBJ2-5; 9 bases fit TRBD1. The V and J ends lost 5 bases and 5 bases, in that order; junction bases with no gene match: 3. The CDR3 has 13 amino acids. Germline V gene lookup returns CDR1 MNHEY and CDR2 SVGEGT. DNA of the CDR3: TGTGCCAGCAGTCGGACAGGGGTCGAGACCCAGTACTTC. Translated, it gives CASSRTGVETQYF.

This clonotype was seen a few times. This rearrangement joins TRBV4-1 to TRBJ2-5, with D perhaps matching TRBD2 (6 bases). The CDR3 is made up of 15 amino acids. CDR1 and CDR2 (germline): MGHRA, YSYEKL. V lost 0 bases and J 5 bases, leaving 13 bases between the germline ends. The CDR3 region has the DNA TGCGCCAGCAGCCAAGATAGCGGAGGGAGGGAGACCCAGTACTTC. Translation: CASSQDSGGRETQYF.

This clonotype was counted many times. The J gene is TRBJ1-1, the V gene TRBV12-3 or TRBV12-4; D is unresolved. The length of the CDR3 is 14 residues. The V and J ends lost 5 bases and 9 bases respectively, with 19 bases between them. CDR3 DNA: TGTGCCAGCAGTCCCAACACCGGACGGAGCAAAGCTTTCTTT. Translation: CASSPNTGRSKAFF.